This T cell receptor (beta chain) was captured in a study of shared T cell receptors in the human thymus. Generated by immunoSEQ multiplex PCR, the TCRdb table keeps only in-frame clones and is missing some. Of about 380,000 clones in the sample, about 95% were seen once. V lost 1 base and J 5 bases, leaving 19 bases between the germline ends. The germline V gene encodes CDR1 SGHNT and CDR2 YYREEE (reference sequence). The CDR3 length is 16 residues. This receptor was identified in a human donor. V and J are TRBV5-4 and TRBJ2-7, with a possible D match to TRBD2 (6 bases). Sequencing was carried out using thymocytes. The CDR3 region has the DNA TGTGCCAGCAGCTTGACTCTACGGGGGTCGGACCACGAGCAGTACTTC. Its translation: CASSLTLRGSDHEQYF.